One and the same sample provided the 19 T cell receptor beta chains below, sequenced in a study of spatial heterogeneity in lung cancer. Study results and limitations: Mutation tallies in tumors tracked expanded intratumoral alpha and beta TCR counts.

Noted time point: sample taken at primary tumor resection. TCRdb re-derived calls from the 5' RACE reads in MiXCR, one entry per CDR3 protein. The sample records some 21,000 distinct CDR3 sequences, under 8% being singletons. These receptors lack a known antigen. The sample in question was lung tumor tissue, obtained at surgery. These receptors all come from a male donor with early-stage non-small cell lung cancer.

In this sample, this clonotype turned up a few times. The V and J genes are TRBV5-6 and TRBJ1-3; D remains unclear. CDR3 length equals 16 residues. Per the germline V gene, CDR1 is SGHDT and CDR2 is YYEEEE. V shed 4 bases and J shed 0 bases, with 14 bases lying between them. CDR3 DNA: TGTGCCAGCAGCCAAAACACGGACTTCTCTGGAAACACCATATATTTT. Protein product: CASSQNTDFSGNTIYF.

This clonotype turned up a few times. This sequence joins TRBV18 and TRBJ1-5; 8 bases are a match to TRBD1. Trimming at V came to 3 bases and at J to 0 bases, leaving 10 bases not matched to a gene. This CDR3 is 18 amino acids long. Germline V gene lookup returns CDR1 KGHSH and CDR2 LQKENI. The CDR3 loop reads CASSPGQGLYFSNQPQHF. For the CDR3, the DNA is TGTGCCAGCTCACCCGGACAGGGACTTTATTTTAGCAATCAGCCCCAGCATTTT.

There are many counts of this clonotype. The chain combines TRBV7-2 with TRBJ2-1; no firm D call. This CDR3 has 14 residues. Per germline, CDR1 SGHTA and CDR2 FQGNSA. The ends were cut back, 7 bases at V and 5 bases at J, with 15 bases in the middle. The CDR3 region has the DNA TGTGCCAGCACCCAAAGGTCCGGAAACAATGAGCAGTTCTTC. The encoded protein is CASTQRSGNNEQFF.

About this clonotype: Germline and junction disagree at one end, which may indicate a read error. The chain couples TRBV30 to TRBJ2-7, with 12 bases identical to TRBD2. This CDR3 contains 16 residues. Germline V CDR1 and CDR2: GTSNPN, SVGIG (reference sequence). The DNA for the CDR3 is TGTGTCTGGAGTGGCCATCCTAGCGGGGGGGCCGGTTCTCGGTACTTC. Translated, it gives CVWSGHPSGGAGSRYF.

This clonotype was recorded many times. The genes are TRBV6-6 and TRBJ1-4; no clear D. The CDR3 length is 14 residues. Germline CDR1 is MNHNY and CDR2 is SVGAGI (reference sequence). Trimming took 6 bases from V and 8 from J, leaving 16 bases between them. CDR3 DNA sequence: TGTGCCAGCAGCCGTAGGCCTAATGGGGAAAAACTGTTTTTT. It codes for CASSRRPNGEKLFF.

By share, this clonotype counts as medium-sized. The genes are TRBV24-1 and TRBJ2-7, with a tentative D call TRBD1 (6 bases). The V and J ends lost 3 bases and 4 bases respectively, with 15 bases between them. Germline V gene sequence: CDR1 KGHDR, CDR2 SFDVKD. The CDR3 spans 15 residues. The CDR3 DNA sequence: TGTGCCACCAGTGATGGGACAAAAGCAAGGTACGAGCAGTACTTC. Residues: CATSDGTKARYEQYF.

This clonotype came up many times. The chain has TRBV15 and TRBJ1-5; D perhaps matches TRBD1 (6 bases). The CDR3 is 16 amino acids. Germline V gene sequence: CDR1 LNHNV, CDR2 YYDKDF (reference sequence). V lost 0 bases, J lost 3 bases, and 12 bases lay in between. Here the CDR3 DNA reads TGTGCCACCAGCAGAGACCGCCGACAGGTCAATCAGCCCCAGCATTTT. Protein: CATSRDRRQVNQPQHF.

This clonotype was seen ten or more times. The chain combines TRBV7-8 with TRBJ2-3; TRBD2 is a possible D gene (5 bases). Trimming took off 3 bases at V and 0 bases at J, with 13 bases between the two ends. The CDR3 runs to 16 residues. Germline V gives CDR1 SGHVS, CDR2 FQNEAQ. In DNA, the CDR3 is TGTGCCAGCAGCTTTGAGGGCAGCATCAGCACAGATACGCAGTATTTT. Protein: CASSFEGSISTDTQYF.

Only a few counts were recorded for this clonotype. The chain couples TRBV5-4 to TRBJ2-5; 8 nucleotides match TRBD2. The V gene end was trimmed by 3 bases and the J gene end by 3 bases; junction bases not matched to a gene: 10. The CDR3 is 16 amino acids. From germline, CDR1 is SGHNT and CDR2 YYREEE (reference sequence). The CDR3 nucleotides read TGTGCCAGCAGCTGGGAAGCGGGAGCAACTAAAGAGACCCAGTACTTC. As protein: CASSWEAGATKETQYF.

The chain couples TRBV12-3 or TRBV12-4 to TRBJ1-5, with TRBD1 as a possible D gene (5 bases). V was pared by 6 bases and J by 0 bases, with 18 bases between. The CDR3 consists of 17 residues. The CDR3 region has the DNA TGTGCCAGCAGCCCGGGACGGAACTTATATAGCAATCAGCCCCAGCATTTT. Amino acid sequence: CASSPGRNLYSNQPQHF.

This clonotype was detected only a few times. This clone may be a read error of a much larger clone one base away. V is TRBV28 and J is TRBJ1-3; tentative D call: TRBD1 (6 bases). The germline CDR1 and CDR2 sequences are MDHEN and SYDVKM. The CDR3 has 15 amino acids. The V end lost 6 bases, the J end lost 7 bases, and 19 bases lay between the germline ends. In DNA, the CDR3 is TGTGCCAGCAGGAGCACACAGGGCAGGTGGAACACCATATATTTT. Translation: CASRSTQGRWNTIYF.

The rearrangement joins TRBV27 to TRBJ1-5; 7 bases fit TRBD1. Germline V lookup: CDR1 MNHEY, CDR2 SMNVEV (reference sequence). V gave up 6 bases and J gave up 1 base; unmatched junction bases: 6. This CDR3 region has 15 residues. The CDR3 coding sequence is TGTGCCAGCAGGAGGGGGCAGGAGAGCAATCAGCCCCAGCATTTT. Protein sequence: CASRRGQESNQPQHF.

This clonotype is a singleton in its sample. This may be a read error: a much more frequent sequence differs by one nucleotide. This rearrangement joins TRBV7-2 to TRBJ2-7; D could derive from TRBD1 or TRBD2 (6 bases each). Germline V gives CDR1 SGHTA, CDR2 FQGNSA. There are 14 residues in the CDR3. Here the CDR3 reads CAGSLGGLSYEQYF. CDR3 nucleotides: TGTGCCGGCAGCTTAGGGGGACTTTCCTACGAGCAGTACTTC.

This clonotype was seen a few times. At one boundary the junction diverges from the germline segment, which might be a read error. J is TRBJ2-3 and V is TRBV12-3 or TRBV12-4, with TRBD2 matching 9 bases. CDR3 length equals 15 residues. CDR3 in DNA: TGTGCCAGCAATTTAGCGGGGGTTAGCACAGATACGCAGTATTTT. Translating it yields CASNLAGVSTDTQYF.

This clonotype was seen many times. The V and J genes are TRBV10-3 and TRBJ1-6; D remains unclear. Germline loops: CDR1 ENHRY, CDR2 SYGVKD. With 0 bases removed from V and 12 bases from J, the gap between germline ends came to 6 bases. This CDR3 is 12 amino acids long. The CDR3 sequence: CAISESRLPLHF. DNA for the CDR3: TGTGCCATCAGTGAGTCGCGATTACCCCTCCACTTT.

The DNA of the CDR3 is TGTGCCAGCAGCTTAGGTGGCAGGGGGACGAACATTCAGTACTTC. Protein: CASSLGGRGTNIQYF. This rearrangement joins TRBV7-8 to TRBJ2-4; 7 nucleotides align to TRBD1. In germline, CDR1 is SGHVS, CDR2 FQNEAQ. There are 15 residues in the CDR3. V lost 1 base to trimming and J lost 7 bases; unmatched junction nucleotides: 7.

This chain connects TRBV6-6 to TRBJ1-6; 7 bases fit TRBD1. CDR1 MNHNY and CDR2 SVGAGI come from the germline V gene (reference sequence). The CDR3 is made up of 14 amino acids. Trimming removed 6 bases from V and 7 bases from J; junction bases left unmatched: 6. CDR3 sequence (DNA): TGTGCCAGCAGGCTTGACAGGGTCAATTCACCCCTCCACTTT. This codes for CASRLDRVNSPLHF.

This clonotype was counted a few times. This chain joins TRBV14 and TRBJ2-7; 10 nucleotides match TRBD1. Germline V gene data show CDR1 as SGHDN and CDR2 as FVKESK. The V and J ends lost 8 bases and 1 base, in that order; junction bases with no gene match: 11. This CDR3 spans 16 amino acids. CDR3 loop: CASSTGWTGGSYEQYF. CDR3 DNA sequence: TGTGCCAGCTCCACCGGTTGGACAGGGGGTTCCTACGAGCAGTACTTC.

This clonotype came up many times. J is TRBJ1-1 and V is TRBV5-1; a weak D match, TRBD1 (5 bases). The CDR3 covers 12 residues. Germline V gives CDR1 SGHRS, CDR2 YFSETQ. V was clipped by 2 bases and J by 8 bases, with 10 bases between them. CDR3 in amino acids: CASSFVGQEAFF. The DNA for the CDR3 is TGCGCCAGCAGCTTCGTGGGGCAGGAAGCTTTCTTT.